This T cell receptor (beta chain) was sequenced in a study of cytotoxic CD8 clonotypes in ibrutinib-treated CLL. TCRdb's table, derived via immunoSEQ multiplex PCR, lists solely in-frame clones and lacks some. The sample carries over 120,000 clones, 79% recorded once. The V end lost 1 base, the J end lost 6 bases, and 13 bases lay between the germline ends. Germline V lookup: CDR1 LGHNA, CDR2 YSLEER. CDR3 length: 15 amino acids. Here the sequenced sample was PBMCs, taken after 12 months of ibrutinib treatment. This chain links TRBV4-3 with TRBJ2-1; perhaps TRBD2 as D (5 bases). This clonotype originated in a human donor with chronic lymphocytic leukemia. The CDR3 region is CASSQAPASSNEQFF. The CDR3 DNA is TGCGCCAGCAGCCAAGCGCCAGCTAGCAGCAATGAGCAGTTCTTC.